This TCR beta chain came from a study of blood T cells in healthy people across ages. Study results and limitations: While age rose, TCR beta diversity per million T cells dropped in a roughly linear way.

The V end was cut by 1 base, the J end by 4 bases, with 10 bases between. This CDR3 spans 14 amino acids. This clonotype has just a few counts. Its antigen remains unidentified. Healthy Caucasian individuals from Russia aged about 6 to 95 served as donors. Every donor contributed about 10 milliliters of peripheral blood by blood draw. It was with a sample-barcoded 5' primer and a J-beta primer mix that a second PCR of roughly 7 to 12 cycles was run. TCRdb re-called the 5' RACE reads with MiXCR, one entry per CDR3 protein. The table records 1.2 million to 1.5 million distinct CDR3 sequences, 42% of them present only once.

Material: blood. V usage is TRBV12-3 or TRBV12-4 and J usage is TRBJ1-2; the D is unclear. The source of this sequence is a woman in her late teens or twenties in good health. CDR3 sequence (DNA): TGTGCCAGCAGTTTAGTGGCGGGCGCCTATGGCTACACCTTC. This gives the protein CASSLVAGAYGYTF.